This T cell receptor beta chain originates from a study of blood T cell repertoires in COVID-19. This clone was seen just once. Clinical histories supplied by participants themselves formed the basis of cohort assignment. V lost 5 bases to trimming and J lost 1 base, with 15 bases between them. The CDR3 is 16 amino acids. Germline assignment: CDR1 KGHSH and CDR2 LQKENI. The assay was immunoSEQ multiplex PCR, and TCRdb's table has in-frame clones only and misses some. The repertoire holds under 250,000 clones, with approximately 80% as singletons. The chain carries TRBV18 and TRBJ2-1; D gene uncertain. This clonotype was obtained from a woman between 45 and 65 years old with acute COVID-19. Input material: PBMCs or T cells enriched from blood (not recorded which). In DNA, the CDR3 is TGTGCCAGCTCAGAGGAACCGTGGCTATCCTACAATGAGCAGTTCTTC. Amino acids: CASSEEPWLSYNEQFF.